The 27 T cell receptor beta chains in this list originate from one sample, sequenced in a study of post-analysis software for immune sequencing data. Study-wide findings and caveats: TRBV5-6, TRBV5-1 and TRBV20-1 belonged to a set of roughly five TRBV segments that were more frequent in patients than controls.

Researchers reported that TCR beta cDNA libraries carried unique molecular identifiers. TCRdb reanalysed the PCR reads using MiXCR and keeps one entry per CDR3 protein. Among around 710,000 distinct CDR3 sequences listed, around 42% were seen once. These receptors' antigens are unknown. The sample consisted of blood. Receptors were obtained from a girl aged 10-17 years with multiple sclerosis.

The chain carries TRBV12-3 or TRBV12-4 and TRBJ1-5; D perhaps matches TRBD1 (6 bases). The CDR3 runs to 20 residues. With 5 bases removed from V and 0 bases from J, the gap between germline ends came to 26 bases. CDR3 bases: TGTGCCAGCAGTGCCGGGGACACCTTAAACGGGGCTTATAGCAATCAGCCCCAGCATTTT. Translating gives CASSAGDTLNGAYSNQPQHF.

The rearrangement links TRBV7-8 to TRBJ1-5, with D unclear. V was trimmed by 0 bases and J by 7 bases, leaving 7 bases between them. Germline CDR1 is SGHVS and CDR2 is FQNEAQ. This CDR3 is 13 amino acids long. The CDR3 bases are TGTGCCAGCAGCTTAGCCGAGGGACAGCCCCAGCATTTT. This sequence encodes CASSLAEGQPQHF. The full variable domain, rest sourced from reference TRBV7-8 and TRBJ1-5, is GAGVSQSPRYKVAKRGQDVALRCDPISGHVSLFWYQQALGQGPEFLTYFQNEAQLDKSGLPSDRFFAERPEGSVSTLKIQRTQQEDSAVYLCASSLAEGQPQHFGDGTRLSIL.

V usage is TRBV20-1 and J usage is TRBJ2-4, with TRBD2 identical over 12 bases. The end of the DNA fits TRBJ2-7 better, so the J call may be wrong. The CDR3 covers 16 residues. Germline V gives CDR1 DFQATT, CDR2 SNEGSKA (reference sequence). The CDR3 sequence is CSARVLAGGTSYEQYF. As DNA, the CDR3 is TGCAGTGCTAGGGTACTAGCGGGAGGCACCTCCTACGAGCAGTACTTC.

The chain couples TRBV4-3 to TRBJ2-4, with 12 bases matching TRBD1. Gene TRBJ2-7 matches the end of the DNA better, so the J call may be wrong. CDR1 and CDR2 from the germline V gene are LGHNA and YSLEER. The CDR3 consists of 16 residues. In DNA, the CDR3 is TGCGCCAGCAGCCACATAGGTGGGACAGGGGGCCACGAGCAGTACTTC. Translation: CASSHIGGTGGHEQYF.

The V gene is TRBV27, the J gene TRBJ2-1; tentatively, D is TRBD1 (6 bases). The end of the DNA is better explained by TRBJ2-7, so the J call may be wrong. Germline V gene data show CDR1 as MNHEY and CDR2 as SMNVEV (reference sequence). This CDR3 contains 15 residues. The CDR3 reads CASSWGHPSYNEQYF. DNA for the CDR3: TGTGCCAGCAGTTGGGGGCACCCCTCCTACAATGAGCAGTACTTC.

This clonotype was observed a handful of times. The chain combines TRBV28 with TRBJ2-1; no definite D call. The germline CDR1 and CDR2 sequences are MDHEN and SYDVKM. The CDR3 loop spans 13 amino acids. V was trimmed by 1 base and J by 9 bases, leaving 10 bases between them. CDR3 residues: CASSLYTVLEQFF. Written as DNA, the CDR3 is TGTGCCAGCAGTTTATACACTGTGCTTGAGCAGTTCTTC.

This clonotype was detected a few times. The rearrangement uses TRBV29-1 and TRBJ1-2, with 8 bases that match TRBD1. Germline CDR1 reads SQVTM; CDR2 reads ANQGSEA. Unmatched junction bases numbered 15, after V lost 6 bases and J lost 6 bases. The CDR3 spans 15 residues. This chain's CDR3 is CSVASPTGVNNGYTF. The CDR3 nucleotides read TGCAGCGTGGCTAGCCCGACAGGGGTGAACAATGGCTACACCTTC.

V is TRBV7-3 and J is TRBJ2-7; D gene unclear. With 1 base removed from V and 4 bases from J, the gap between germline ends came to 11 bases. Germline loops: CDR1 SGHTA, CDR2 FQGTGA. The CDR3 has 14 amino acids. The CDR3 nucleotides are TGTGCCAGCAGCTTAATGGCTAGTTCTTACGAGCAGTACTTC. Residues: CASSLMASSYEQYF.

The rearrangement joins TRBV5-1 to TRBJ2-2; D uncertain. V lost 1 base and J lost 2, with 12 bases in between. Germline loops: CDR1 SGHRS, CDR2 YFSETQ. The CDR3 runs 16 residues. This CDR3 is CASSLWAEPNTGELFF. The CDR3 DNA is TGCGCCAGCAGCTTGTGGGCCGAACCTAACACCGGGGAGCTGTTTTTT.

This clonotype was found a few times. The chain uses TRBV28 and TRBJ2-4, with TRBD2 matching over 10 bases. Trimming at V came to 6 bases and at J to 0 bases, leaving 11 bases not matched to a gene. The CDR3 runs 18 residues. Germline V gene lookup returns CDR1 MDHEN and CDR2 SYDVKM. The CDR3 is CASSPWTSGILAKNIQYF. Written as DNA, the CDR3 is TGTGCCAGCAGCCCCTGGACTAGCGGAATTCTAGCCAAAAACATTCAGTACTTC.

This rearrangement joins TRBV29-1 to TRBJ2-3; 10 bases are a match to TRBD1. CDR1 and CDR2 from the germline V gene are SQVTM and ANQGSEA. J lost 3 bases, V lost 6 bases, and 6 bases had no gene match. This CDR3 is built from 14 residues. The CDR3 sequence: CSVTGTGATDTQYF. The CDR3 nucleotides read TGCAGCGTAACCGGGACAGGGGCGACAGATACGCAGTATTTT.

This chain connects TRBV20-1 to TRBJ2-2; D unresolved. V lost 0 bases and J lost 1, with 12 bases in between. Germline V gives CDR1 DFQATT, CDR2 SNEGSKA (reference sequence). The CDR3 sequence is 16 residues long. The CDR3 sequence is CSARDPVGGNTGELFF. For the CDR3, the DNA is TGCAGTGCTAGAGATCCGGTGGGCGGGAACACCGGGGAGCTGTTTTTT.

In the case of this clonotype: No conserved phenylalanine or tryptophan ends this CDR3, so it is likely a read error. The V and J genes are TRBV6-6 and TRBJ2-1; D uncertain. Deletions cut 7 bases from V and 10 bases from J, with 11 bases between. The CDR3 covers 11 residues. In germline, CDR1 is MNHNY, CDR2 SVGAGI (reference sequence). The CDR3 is CASNQKEEQFV. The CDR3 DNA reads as TGTGCCAGCAACCAGAAAGAGGAGCAGTTCGTC.

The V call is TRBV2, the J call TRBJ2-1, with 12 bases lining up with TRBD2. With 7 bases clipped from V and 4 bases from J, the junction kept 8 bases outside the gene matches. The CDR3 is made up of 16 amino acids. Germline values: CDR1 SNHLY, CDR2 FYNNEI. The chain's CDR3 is CASILAGGVRYNEQFF. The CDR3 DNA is TGTGCCAGCATACTAGCGGGAGGCGTCCGTTACAATGAGCAGTTCTTC.

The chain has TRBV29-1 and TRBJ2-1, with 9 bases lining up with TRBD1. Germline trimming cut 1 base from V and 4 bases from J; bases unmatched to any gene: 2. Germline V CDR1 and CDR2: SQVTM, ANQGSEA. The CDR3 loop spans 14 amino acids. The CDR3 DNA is TGCAGCGTTGAAGCGGGACAGGGTTACAATGAGCAGTTCTTC. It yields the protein CSVEAGQGYNEQFF.

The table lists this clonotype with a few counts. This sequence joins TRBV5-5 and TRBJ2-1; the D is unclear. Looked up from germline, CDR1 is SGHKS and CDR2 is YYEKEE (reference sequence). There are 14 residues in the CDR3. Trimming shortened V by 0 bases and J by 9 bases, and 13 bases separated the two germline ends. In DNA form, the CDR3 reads TGTGCCAGCAGCTTGGTGGTCTTTCGTCCTGAGCAGTTCTTC. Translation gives CASSLVVFRPEQFF.

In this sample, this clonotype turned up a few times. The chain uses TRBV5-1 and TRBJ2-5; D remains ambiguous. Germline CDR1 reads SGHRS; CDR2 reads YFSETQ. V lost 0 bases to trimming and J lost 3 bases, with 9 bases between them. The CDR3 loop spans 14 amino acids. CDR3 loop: CASSLVPDEETQYF. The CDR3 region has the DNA TGCGCCAGCAGCTTGGTCCCCGACGAAGAGACCCAGTACTTC.

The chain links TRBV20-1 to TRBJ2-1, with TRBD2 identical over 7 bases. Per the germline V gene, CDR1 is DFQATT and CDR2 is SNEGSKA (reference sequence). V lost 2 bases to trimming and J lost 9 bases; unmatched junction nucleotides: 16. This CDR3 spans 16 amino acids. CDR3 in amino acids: CSARPPGTGGSGEQFF. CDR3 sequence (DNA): TGCAGTGCTAGACCTCCCGGGACTGGCGGGAGCGGTGAGCAGTTCTTC.

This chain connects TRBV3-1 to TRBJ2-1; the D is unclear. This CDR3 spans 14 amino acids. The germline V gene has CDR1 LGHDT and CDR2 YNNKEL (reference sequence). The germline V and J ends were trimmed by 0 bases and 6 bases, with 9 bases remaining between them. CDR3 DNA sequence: TGTGCCAGCAGCCAAGATTCGGGTGGCAATGAGCAGTTCTTC. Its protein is CASSQDSGGNEQFF.

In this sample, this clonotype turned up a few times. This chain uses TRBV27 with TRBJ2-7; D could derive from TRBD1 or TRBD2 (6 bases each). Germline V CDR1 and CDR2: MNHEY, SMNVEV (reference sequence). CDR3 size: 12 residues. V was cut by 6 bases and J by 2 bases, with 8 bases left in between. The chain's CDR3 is CASSGGPYEQYF. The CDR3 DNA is TGTGCCAGCAGCGGGGGCCCCTACGAGCAGTACTTC.

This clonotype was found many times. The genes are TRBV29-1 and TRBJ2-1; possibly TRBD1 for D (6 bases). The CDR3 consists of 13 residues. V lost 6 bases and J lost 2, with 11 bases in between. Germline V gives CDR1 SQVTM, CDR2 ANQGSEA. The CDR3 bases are TGCAGCGTCGAGGGGGTGGCCTACAATGAGCAGTTCTTC. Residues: CSVEGVAYNEQFF.

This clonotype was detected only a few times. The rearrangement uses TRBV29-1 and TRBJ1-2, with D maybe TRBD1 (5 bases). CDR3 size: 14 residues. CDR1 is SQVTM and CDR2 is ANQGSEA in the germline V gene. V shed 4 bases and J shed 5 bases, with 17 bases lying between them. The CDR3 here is CSVVPRDYAYGYTF. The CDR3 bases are TGCAGCGTTGTGCCCCGGGACTACGCTTATGGCTACACCTTC.

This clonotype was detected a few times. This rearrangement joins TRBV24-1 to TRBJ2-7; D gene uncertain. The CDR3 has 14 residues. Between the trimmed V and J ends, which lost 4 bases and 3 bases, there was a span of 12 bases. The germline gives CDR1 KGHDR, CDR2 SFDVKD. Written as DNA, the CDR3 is TGTGCCACCAGTGACCTACGGACCAGCTACGAGCAGTACTTC. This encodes CATSDLRTSYEQYF.

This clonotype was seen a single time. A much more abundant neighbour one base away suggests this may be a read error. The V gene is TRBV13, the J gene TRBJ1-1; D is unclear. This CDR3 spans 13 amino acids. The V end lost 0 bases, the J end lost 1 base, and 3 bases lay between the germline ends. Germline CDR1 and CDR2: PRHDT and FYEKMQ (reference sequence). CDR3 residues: CASSLGWNTEAFF. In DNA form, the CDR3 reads TGTGCCAGCAGCTTAGGTTGGAACACTGAAGCTTTCTTT. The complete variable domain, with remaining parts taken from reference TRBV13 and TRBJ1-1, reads AAGVIQSPRHLIKEKRETATLKCYPIPRHDTVYWYQQGPGQDPQFLISFYEKMQSDKGSIPDRFSAQQFSDYHSELNMSSLELGDSALYFCASSLGWNTEAFFGQGTRLTVV.

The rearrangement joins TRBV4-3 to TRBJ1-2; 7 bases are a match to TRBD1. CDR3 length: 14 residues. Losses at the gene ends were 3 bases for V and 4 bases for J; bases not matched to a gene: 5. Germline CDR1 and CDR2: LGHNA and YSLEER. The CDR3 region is CASSHDRVSYGYTF. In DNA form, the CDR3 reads TGCGCCAGCAGCCATGACAGGGTATCCTATGGCTACACCTTC.

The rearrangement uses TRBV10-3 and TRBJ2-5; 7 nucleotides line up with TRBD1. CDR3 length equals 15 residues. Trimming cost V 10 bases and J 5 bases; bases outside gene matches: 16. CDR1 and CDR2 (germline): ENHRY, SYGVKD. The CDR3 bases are TGTGCCACCAAGCTCCGACAGGGATTAGGGGAGACCCAGTACTTC. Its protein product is CATKLRQGLGETQYF.

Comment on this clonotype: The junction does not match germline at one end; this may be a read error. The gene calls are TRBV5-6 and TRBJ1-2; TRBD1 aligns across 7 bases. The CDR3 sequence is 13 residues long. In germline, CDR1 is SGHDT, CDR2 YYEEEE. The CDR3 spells CASSATGDYGHTF. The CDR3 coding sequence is TGTGCCAGCAGCGCTACAGGGGACTATGGCCACACCTTC.